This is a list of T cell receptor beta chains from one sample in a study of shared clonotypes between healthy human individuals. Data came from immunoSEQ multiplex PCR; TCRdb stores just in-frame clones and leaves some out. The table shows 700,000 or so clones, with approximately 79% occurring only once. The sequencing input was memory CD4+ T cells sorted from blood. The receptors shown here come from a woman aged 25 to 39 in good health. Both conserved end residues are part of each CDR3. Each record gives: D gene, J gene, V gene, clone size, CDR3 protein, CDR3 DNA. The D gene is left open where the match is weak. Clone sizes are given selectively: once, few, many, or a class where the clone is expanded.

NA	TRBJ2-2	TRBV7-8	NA	CASSFHGTVNTGELFF	TGTGCCAGCAGCTTCCACGGGACTGTGAACACCGGGGAGCTGTTTTTT
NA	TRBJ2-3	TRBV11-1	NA	CASSLGRHRTTDTQYF	TGTGCCAGCAGCTTAGGAAGACACCGAACCACAGATACGCAGTATTTT
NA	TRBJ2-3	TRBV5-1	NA	CASSLYRGTDTQYF	TGCGCCAGCAGCTTGTATAGGGGAACAGATACGCAGTATTTT
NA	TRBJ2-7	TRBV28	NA	CASSFGGRAYEQYF	TGTGCCAGCAGTTTCGGGGGCAGGGCCTACGAGCAGTACTTC
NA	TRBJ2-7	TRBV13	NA	CASSSPPYEQYF	TGTGCCAGCAGCTCGCCCCCCTACGAGCAGTACTTC
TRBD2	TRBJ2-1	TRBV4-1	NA	CASANPASGRRNEQFF	TGCGCCAGCGCCAACCCAGCTAGCGGGAGGAGGAATGAGCAGTTCTTC
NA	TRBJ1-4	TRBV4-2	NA	CASSQGTLKEKLFF	TGTGCCAGCAGCCAAGGGACGCTCAAGGAAAAACTGTTTTTT
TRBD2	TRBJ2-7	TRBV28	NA	CASRLAGGISYEQYF	TGTGCCAGCAGGCTAGCGGGAGGTATATCCTACGAGCAGTACTTC
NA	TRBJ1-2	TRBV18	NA	CASSPRTEAYGYTF	TGTGCCAGCTCACCGCGGACAGAAGCCTATGGCTACACCTTC
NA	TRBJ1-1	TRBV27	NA	CASSLRAGTKQVF	TGTGCCAGCAGTTTACGGGCGGGGACTAAGCAGGTCTTT
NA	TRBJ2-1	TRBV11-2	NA	CASSSIRGANEQFF	TGTGCCAGCAGCTCAATCAGAGGAGCCAATGAGCAGTTCTTC
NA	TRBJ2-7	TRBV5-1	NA	CASSSNLREEQYF	TGCGCCAGCAGCTCTAACCTCCGGGAGGAGCAGTACTTC
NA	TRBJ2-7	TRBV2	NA	CASNQAGPYEQYF	TGTGCCAGCAATCAGGCAGGGCCCTACGAGCAGTACTTC
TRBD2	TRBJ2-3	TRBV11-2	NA	CASSLIGFASGIPDTQYF	TGTGCCAGCAGCTTAATTGGGTTCGCTAGCGGGATCCCAGATACGCAGTATTTT
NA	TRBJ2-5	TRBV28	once	CASSLGGARETQYF	TGTGCCAGCAGTTTGGGGGGAGCAAGAGAGACCCAGTACTTC
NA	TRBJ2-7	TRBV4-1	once	CASSQGGLAGRYEQYF	TGCGCCAGCAGCCAGGGAGGCCTCGCGGGACGCTACGAGCAGTACTTC
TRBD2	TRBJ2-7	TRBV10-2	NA	CASSGTSGSAYEQYF	TGCGCCAGCAGTGGGACTAGCGGGAGTGCCTACGAGCAGTACTTC
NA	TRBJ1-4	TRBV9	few	CASSVAGNNEKLFF	TGTGCCAGCAGCGTAGCGGGCAATAATGAAAAACTGTTTTTT
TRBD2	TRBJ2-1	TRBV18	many	CASSQAGLAAYNEQFF	TGTGCCAGCTCACAGGCCGGACTAGCGGCTTACAATGAGCAGTTCTTC
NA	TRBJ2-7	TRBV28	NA	CASNEGLSSYEQYF	TGTGCCAGCAACGAGGGCCTTAGCTCCTACGAGCAGTACTTC
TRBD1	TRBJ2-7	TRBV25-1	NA	CASSSGQGDEQYF	TGTGCCAGCAGCTCGGGACAGGGGGACGAGCAGTACTTC
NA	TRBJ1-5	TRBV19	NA	CASSIPDQPQHF	TGTGCCAGTAGTATTCCGGATCAGCCCCAGCATTTT
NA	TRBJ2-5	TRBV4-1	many	CASSLQEGAETQYF	TGCGCCAGCAGCCTCCAGGAGGGGGCAGAGACCCAGTACTTC
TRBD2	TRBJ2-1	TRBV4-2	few	CASSQGGRLYNEQFF	TGTGCCAGCAGCCAGGGCGGGAGACTCTACAATGAGCAGTTCTTC
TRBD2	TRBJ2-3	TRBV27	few	CASRHPGLDTDTQYF	TGTGCCAGCAGACATCCGGGACTAGACACAGATACGCAGTATTTT
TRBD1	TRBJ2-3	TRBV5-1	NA	CASKWSTGETDTQYF	TGCGCCAGCAAATGGTCCACAGGGGAAACAGATACGCAGTATTTT
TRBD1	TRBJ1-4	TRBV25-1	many	CASSGAGGIGEKLFF	TGTGCCAGCAGTGGGGCAGGGGGAATCGGTGAAAAACTGTTTTTT
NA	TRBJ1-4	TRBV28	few	CASSLVDPEKLFF	TGTGCCAGCAGTTTAGTCGATCCCGAAAAACTGTTTTTT
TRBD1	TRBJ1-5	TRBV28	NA	CASSFSRQGANNQPQHF	TGTGCCAGCAGTTTCTCTCGTCAGGGGGCGAACAATCAGCCCCAGCATTTT
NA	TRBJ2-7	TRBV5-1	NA	CASSLATAYEQYF	TGCGCCAGCAGCTTAGCCACCGCCTACGAGCAGTACTTC
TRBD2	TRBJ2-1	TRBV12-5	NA	CASGFRPGTSGSPYYNEQFF	TGTGCTAGTGGTTTCCGCCCCGGGACTAGCGGGAGCCCATATTACAATGAGCAGTTCTTC
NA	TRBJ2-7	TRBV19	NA	CASSPLVGTYEQYF	TGTGCCAGTAGCCCTTTGGTTGGGACCTACGAGCAGTACTTC
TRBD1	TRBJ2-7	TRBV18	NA	CASSPGTGGPYEQYF	TGTGCCAGCTCACCCGGGACAGGGGGGCCCTACGAGCAGTACTTC
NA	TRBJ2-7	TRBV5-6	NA	CASSLSPTDSKEQYF	TGTGCCAGCAGCTTGTCACCCACTGACTCCAAAGAGCAGTACTTC
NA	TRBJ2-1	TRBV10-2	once	CASSERERSYNEQFF	TGCGCCAGCAGTGAGAGGGAGAGATCCTACAATGAGCAGTTCTTC
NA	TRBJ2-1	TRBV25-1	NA	CASRGFNNEQFF	TGTGCCAGCAGGGGTTTTAACAATGAGCAGTTCTTC
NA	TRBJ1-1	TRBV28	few	CASSFATYGGVDEAFF	TGTGCCAGCAGTTTCGCGACTTATGGGGGGGTTGATGAAGCTTTCTTT
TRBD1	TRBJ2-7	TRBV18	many	CASSPRTGGLSYEQYF	TGTGCCAGCTCACCAAGAACAGGGGGGCTATCCTACGAGCAGTACTTC
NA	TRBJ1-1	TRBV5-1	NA	CASTQLYVGNTEAFF	TGCGCCAGCACCCAACTCTATGTTGGGAACACTGAAGCTTTCTTT
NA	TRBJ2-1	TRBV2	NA	CASSLEGGNEQFF	TGTGCCAGCAGCCTCGAAGGGGGGAATGAGCAGTTCTTC
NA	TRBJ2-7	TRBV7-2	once	CASSLGFGSPYEQYF	TGTGCCAGCAGCTTAGGGTTCGGGAGTCCCTACGAGCAGTACTTC
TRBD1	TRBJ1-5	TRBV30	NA	CAWSYGQGGIKPQHF	TGTGCCTGGAGTTACGGACAGGGAGGGATCAAGCCCCAGCATTTT
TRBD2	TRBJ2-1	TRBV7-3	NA	CASSYLAGVSYNEQFF	TGTGCCAGCAGCTACCTAGCGGGAGTGTCCTACAATGAGCAGTTCTTC
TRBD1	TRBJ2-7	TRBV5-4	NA	CASSLDRGVQGEQYF	TGTGCCAGCAGCTTGGACAGGGGGGTTCAGGGCGAGCAGTACTTC
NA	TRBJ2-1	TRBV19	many	CASSISSWQVVNEQFF	TGTGCCAGTAGTATATCTTCGTGGCAGGTCGTAAATGAGCAGTTCTTC
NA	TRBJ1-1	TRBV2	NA	CASSEWGLRTEAFF	TGTGCCAGCAGTGAATGGGGTCTTCGCACTGAAGCTTTCTTT
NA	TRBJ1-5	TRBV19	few	CASNGQINQPQHF	TGTGCCAGTAATGGACAGATCAATCAGCCCCAGCATTTT
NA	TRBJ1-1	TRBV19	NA	CASRGAASNTEAFF	TGTGCCAGTAGGGGAGCGGCTAGCAACACTGAAGCTTTCTTT